This T cell receptor (beta chain) appears in the sequencing data of a study of blood T cell repertoires in COVID-19. Overall study: Both acute and convalescent COVID-19 samples were obtained from the United States, Italy and Spain. Sample material is recorded as cDNA or gDNA derived from T cells, B-cell-depleted T cells, or PBMCs.

On this clone itself: This specimen includes other DNA sequences encoding the same CDR3.

The CDR3 loop spans 14 amino acids. Germline V gene sequence: CDR1 SGHRS, CDR2 YFSETQ. V was trimmed by 0 bases and J by 7 bases, leaving 10 bases between them. In the authors' methods: Estimated nucleated cell counts came from reference gene primer amplification. Method: immunoSEQ multiplex PCR; TCRdb's copy keeps in-frame clones and lacks some. V and J calls and clone size are copied from that table; D and trimming were computed from the DNA. In the table there are 130,000 or so clones, around 77% of which are singletons. Input material: peripheral blood. The receptor was isolated from a human donor in a cohort sampled during active COVID-19. The gene calls are TRBV5-1 and TRBJ1-4, with D maybe TRBD1 (5 bases). CDR3: CASSLERGSEKLFF. The DNA of the CDR3 is TGCGCCAGCAGCTTGGAAAGGGGAAGTGAAAAACTGTTTTTT.